The 18 T cell receptor beta chains listed next were all sequenced from one sample in a study of blood T cell repertoires in COVID-19. The repertoire was sequenced with immunoSEQ multiplex PCR; TCRdb's copy has only in-frame clones and lacks some. The sample has 250,000 or so clones; almost 85% are singletons. Sequencing input: peripheral blood. The receptor source for this set is a man in his fifties with acute or convalescent COVID-19.

This clone appeared many times. The junction and the germline gene differ at one end; a read error may be behind it. The chain has TRBV7-7 and TRBJ2-5, with D possibly being TRBD2 (5 bases). CDR3 length: 15 amino acids. Germline CDR1 is SSHAT and CDR2 is FNYEAQ (reference sequence). The CDR3 spells CASSLMGASGETQYF. CDR3 in DNA: TGTGCTAGCAGCTTAATGGGAGCGAGCGGCGAGACCCAGTACTTC.

V and J are TRBV7-2 and TRBJ1-2; D gene uncertain. The CDR3 has 14 residues. Trimming took off 5 bases at V and 1 base at J, with 11 bases between the two ends. The germline CDR1 and CDR2 sequences are SGHTA and FQGNSA. The CDR3 here is CASSPWWSNYGYTF. CDR3 DNA: TGTGCCAGCAGCCCGTGGTGGAGTAACTATGGCTACACCTTC.

The chain employs TRBV7-3 and TRBJ2-1; 9 bases map to TRBD2. This CDR3 contains 16 residues. Trimming took 1 base from V and 10 from J; bases not matched to a gene: 11. CDR1 and CDR2 (germline): SGHTA, FQGTGA. As DNA, the CDR3 is TGTGCCAGCAGCTTAAGGGCTAGCGGGGATCAAAACGAGCAGTTCTTC. This codes for CASSLRASGDQNEQFF.

CDR3 sequence (DNA): TGTGCCACCAGTGATGGAGGGCGGAACGAGCAGTACTTC. Residues: CATSDGGRNEQYF. The chain uses TRBV24-1 and TRBJ2-7; D may be TRBD2 (6 bases). Deletions cut 3 bases from V and 5 bases from J, with 10 bases between. Germline assignment: CDR1 KGHDR and CDR2 SFDVKD. The CDR3 is 13 amino acids.

The chain couples TRBV11-3 to TRBJ1-2; 10 nucleotides line up with TRBD1. V dropped 5 bases and J dropped 5; count of bases not matched to a gene: 8. The V gene's germline CDR1 is SGHNT and CDR2 YENEEA. The CDR3 is made up of 15 amino acids. CDR3 sequence (DNA): TGTGCCAGCAGCGCAAGACAGGGGGCGTGGTATGGCTACACCTTC. Its protein product is CASSARQGAWYGYTF.

This clone was observed once. The rearrangement uses TRBV27 and TRBJ1-1; D possibly corresponds to TRBD1 (5 bases). From germline, CDR1 is MNHEY and CDR2 SMNVEV (reference sequence). V was clipped by 5 bases and J by 7 bases, with 14 bases between them. CDR3 size: 13 residues. CDR3 DNA sequence: TGTGCCAGCAGTCCCCTCGGACAATTTGAAGCTTTCTTT. This encodes CASSPLGQFEAFF.

This clone has only a few counts. The rearrangement joins TRBV7-9 to TRBJ2-7, with 11 bases matching TRBD1. Trimming took 4 bases from V and 4 from J; bases not matched to a gene: 6. The CDR3 spans 15 residues. From germline, CDR1 is SEHNR and CDR2 FQNEAQ (reference sequence). The CDR3 is CASSSPDRGQYEQYF. The DNA for the CDR3 is TGTGCCAGCAGCTCCCCGGACAGGGGGCAGTACGAGCAGTACTTC.

The rearrangement links TRBV3-1 (or the pseudogene TRBV3-2) to TRBJ1-2, with D maybe TRBD1 (5 bases). The CDR3 covers 14 residues. Germline assignment: CDR1 LGHDT and CDR2 YNNKEL (reference sequence). V was clipped by 4 bases and J by 4 bases, with 13 bases between them. This CDR3 is CASSLAGPGYGYTF. CDR3 nucleotide sequence: TGTGCCAGCAGCCTGGCAGGGCCAGGCTATGGCTACACCTTC.

This chain connects TRBV2 to TRBJ1-1, with 8 positions matching TRBD1. Trimming at V came to 2 bases and at J to 1 base, leaving 6 bases not matched to a gene. The CDR3 is made up of 16 amino acids. The germline V gene encodes CDR1 SNHLY and CDR2 FYNNEI. The CDR3 DNA reads as TGTGCCAGCAGTGAACAGGGGGCTTTCGGGAACACTGAAGCTTTCTTT. Protein: CASSEQGAFGNTEAFF.

This sequence joins TRBV11-2 and TRBJ2-7, with no clear D. The CDR3 consists of 12 residues. CDR1 is SGHAT and CDR2 is FQNNGV in the germline V gene. V dropped 5 bases and J dropped 3 bases, with 8 bases sitting between them. CDR3 region: CASSPRHYEQYF. The CDR3 coding sequence is TGTGCCAGCAGCCCAAGACACTACGAGCAGTACTTC.

The chain has TRBV7-8 and TRBJ2-7; 11 bases line up with TRBD2. CDR1 and CDR2 (germline): SGHVS, FQNEAQ. V was pared by 5 bases and J by 3 bases, with 0 bases of the junction left unmatched. CDR3 length: 13 residues. The chain's CDR3 is CASSGTSGYEQYF. The DNA for the CDR3 is TGTGCCAGCAGCGGGACTAGCGGCTACGAGCAGTACTTC.

The V and J genes are TRBV10-3 and TRBJ2-3, with 11 bases aligning to TRBD2. In germline, CDR1 is ENHRY, CDR2 SYGVKD. The CDR3 totals 13 residues. Unmatched junction bases numbered 2, after V lost 8 bases and J lost 4 bases. The CDR3 reads CAIQLAGADTQYF. The CDR3 coding sequence is TGTGCCATCCAACTAGCGGGAGCAGATACGCAGTATTTT.

The CDR3 DNA sequence: TGTGCCAGTACCGACAGCTACGAGCAGTACTTC. Translating gives CASTDSYEQYF. The chain employs TRBV19 and TRBJ2-7, with a tentative D call TRBD1 (5 bases). CDR3 size: 11 residues. Looked up from germline, CDR1 is LNHDA and CDR2 is SQIVND (reference sequence). V lost 7 bases and J 3 bases, leaving 7 bases between the germline ends.

The table lists this clone with a count of one. The gene calls are TRBV12-3 or TRBV12-4 and TRBJ2-1, with 8 bases matching TRBD2. The CDR3 is 13 residues long. V shed 6 bases and J 7 bases; nucleotides not matched to a gene: 5. CDR3 protein: CASSRGGSNEQFF. The CDR3 bases are TGTGCCAGCAGCCGCGGGGGGTCAAATGAGCAGTTCTTC.

This clone was recorded only once. V usage is TRBV6-2 or TRBV6-3 and J usage is TRBJ2-1; D may be TRBD2 (6 bases). The CDR3 length is 16 residues. The germline V gene encodes CDR1 MNHEY and CDR2 SVGEGT. V was pared by 1 base and J by 4 bases, with 14 bases between. CDR3 in DNA: TGTGCCAGCAGTTACTTGAGCGGTCGGGGGTACAATGAGCAGTTCTTC. This translates into CASSYLSGRGYNEQFF.

This clone appeared once. V usage is TRBV10-1 and J usage is TRBJ2-1; TRBD2 might be the D (6 bases). The length of the CDR3 is 16 residues. V was trimmed by 3 bases and J by 6 bases, leaving 18 bases between them. Germline loops: CDR1 WNHNN, CDR2 SYGVQD (reference sequence). The CDR3 loop is CASSEALAGLGNEQFF. The CDR3 DNA follows: TGCGCCAGCAGTGAAGCTCTGGCGGGGTTAGGCAATGAGCAGTTCTTC.

The chain employs TRBV5-4 and TRBJ1-6, with a possible D match to TRBD1 (6 bases). The CDR3 runs to 14 residues. V lost 0 bases and J lost 6, with 7 bases in between. Germline V gene data show CDR1 as SGHNT and CDR2 as YYREEE (reference sequence). The CDR3 region is CASSLDRVNSPLHF. The DNA of the CDR3 is TGTGCCAGCAGCTTGGACAGGGTTAATTCACCCCTCCACTTT.

This clone was observed a single time. The rearrangement uses TRBV29-1 and TRBJ2-3; no clear D. The germline V and J ends were trimmed by 2 bases and 2 bases, with 14 bases remaining between them. Germline values: CDR1 SQVTM, CDR2 ANQGSEA. The CDR3 length is 15 residues. CDR3 sequence reads: CSVERPSKTTDTQYF. CDR3 bases: TGCAGCGTTGAACGCCCGTCTAAAACCACAGATACGCAGTATTTT.